This entry features one TCR beta chain sequence. Its antigen is currently unknown. Trimming took 0 bases from V and 10 from J, leaving 18 bases between them. Germline CDR1 and CDR2: SEHNR and FQNEAQ (reference sequence). The CDR3 runs 16 residues. These data come from a study of blood T cells in healthy people across ages. The second PCR ran about 6 to 12 cycles with a sample-barcoded 5' primer and J-beta primers. Every cDNA molecule carried a tag from a template-switch adaptor bearing 12 random nucleotides. Sequencing of every sample gave 2.5 million or more CDR3-containing paired-end reads. MiXCR, applied by TCRdb to the 5' RACE reads, yields one record per CDR3 protein. The data contain 1.2 million to 1.5 million distinct CDR3 sequences, 59% of them seen just once; the ten biggest clones take up roughly 7%. Study conclusions and caveats: Diversity figures based on one million T cells were deemed too low.

The V call is TRBV7-9, the J call TRBJ1-4; possibly TRBD1 for D (5 bases). The receptor comes from a man in his late teens or twenties in good health. Sample: blood. For the CDR3, the DNA is TGTGCCAGCAGCTTAGCAGGGGACTACTCAGGCGGAAAACTGTTTTTT. Translated, it gives CASSLAGDYSGGKLFF.